This TCR beta chain was sequenced in a study of blood T cells in healthy people across ages. Study-wide points: Diversity of TCR beta correlated strongly with naive T cell percentage.

Isolation of PBMCs gave at least 6 million cells per sample. Per sample, at least 5 micrograms of total RNA were extracted. Germline CDR1 reads MNHEY; CDR2 reads SVGAGI. CDR3 length equals 16 residues. The V and J ends lost 2 bases and 0 bases, in that order; junction bases with no gene match: 3. This clonotype occurred a few times. No antigen is known for it. The authors ran a second PCR of about 6 to 11 cycles using a sample-barcoded 5' primer and a J-beta primer mix. A 12-random-nucleotide template-switch adaptor tagged each cDNA molecule. TCRdb analysed the 5' RACE reads with MiXCR anew, one entry per CDR3 protein. This table holds around 710,000 distinct CDR3 sequences, roughly 44% found once.

The rearrangement uses TRBV6-5 and TRBJ2-3; 9 bases are a match to TRBD1. This clonotype was obtained from a woman between 55 and 75 years old in good health. Source material: blood. The CDR3 DNA sequence: TGTGCCAGCAGTTACGGGACAGGGTCTAGCACAGATACGCAGTATTTT. It codes for CASSYGTGSSTDTQYF.